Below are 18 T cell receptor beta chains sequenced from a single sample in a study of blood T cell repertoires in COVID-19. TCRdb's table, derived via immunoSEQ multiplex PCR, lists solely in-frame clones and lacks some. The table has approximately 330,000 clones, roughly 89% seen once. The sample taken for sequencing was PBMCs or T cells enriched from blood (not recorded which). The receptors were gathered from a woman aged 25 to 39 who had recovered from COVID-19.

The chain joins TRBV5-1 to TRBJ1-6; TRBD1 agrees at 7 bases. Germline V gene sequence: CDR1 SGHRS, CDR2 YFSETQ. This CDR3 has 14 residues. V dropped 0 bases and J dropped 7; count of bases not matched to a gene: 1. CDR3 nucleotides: TGCGCCAGCAGCTTGGAAGGGGGCAATTCACCCCTCCACTTT. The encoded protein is CASSLEGGNSPLHF.

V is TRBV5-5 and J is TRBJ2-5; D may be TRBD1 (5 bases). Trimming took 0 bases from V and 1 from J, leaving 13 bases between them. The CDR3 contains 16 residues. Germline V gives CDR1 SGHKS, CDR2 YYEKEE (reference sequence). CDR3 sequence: CASSLVVGHLQETQYF. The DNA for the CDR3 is TGTGCCAGCAGCTTGGTTGTAGGACACCTCCAAGAGACCCAGTACTTC.

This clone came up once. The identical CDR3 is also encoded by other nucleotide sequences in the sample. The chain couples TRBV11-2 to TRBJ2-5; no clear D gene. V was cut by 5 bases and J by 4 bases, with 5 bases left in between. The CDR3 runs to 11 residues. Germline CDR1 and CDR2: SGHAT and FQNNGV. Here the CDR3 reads CASSPGETQYF. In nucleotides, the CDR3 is TGTGCCAGCAGCCCCGGAGAGACCCAGTACTTC.

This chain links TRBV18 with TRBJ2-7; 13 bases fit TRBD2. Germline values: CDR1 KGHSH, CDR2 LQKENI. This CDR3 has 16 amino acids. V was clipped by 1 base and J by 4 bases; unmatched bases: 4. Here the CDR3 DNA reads TGTGCCAGCTCACCACAAGAGACTAGCGGGAGGTACGAGCAGTACTTC. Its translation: CASSPQETSGRYEQYF.

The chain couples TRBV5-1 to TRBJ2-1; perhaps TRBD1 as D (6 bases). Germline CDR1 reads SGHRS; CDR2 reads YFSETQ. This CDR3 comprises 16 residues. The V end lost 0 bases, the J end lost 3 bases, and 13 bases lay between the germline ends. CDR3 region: CASSLVLQGDYNEQFF. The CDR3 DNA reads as TGCGCCAGCAGCTTGGTATTACAGGGTGACTACAATGAGCAGTTCTTC.

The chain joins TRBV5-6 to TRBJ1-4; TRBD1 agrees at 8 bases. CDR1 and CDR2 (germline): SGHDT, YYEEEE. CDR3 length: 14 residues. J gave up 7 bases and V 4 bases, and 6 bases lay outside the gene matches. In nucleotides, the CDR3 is TGTGCCAGCAGCCTACAGGGGGTGGTTGAAAAACTGTTTTTT. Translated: CASSLQGVVEKLFF. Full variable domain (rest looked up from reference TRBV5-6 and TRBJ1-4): DAGVTQSPTHLIKTRGQQVTLRCSPKSGHDTVSWYQQALGQGPQFIFQYYEEEERQRGNFPDRFSGHQFPNYSSELNVNALLLGDSALYLCASSLQGVVEKLFFGSGTQLSVL.

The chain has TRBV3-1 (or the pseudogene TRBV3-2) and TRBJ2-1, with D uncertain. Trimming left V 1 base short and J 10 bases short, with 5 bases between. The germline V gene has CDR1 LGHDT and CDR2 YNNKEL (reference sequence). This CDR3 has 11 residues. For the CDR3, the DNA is TGTGCCAGCAGCCAAGGAAGCGAGCAGTTCTTC. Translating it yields CASSQGSEQFF.

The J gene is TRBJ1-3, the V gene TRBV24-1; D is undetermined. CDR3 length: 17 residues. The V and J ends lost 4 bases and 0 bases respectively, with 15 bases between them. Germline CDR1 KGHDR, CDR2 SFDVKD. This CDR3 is CATSDQNHTASGNTIYF. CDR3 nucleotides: TGTGCCACCAGTGACCAGAATCATACAGCCTCTGGAAACACCATATATTTT.

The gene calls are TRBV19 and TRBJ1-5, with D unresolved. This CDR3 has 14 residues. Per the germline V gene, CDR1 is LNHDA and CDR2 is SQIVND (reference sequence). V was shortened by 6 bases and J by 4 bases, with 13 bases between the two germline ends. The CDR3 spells CASRERRSNQPQHF. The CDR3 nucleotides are TGTGCCAGTAGGGAACGGAGGTCAAATCAGCCCCAGCATTTT.

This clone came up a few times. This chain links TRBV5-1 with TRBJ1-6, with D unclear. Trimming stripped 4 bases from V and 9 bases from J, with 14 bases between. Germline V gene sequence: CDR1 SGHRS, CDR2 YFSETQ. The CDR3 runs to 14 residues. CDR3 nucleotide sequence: TGCGCCAGCAGCCCAACTAGTGGAGTTTCACCCCTCCACTTT. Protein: CASSPTSGVSPLHF.

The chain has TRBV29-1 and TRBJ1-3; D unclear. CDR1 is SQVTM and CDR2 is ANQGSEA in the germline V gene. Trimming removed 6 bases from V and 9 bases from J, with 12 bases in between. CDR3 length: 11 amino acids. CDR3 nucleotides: TGCAGCGTCGAGGATGAGGGCACCATATATTTT. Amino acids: CSVEDEGTIYF.

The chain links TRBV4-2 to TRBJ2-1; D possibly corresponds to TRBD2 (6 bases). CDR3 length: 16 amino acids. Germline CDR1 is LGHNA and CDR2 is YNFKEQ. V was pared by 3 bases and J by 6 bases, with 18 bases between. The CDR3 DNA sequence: TGTGCCAGCAGCCATCCTCTGGCCCAAGCGGGCAATGAGCAGTTCTTC. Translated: CASSHPLAQAGNEQFF.

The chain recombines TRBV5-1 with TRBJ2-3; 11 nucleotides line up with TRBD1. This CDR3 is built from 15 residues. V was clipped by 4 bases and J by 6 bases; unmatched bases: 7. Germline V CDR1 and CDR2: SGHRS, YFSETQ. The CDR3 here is CASSGGTGGSDTQYF. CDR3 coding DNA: TGCGCCAGCAGCGGCGGGACAGGGGGATCTGATACGCAGTATTTT.

CDR3 loop: CASKTTGPPFEAFF. As DNA, the CDR3 is TGTGCCAGCAAAACGACAGGGCCCCCCTTTGAAGCTTTCTTT. The chain has TRBV28 and TRBJ1-1; TRBD1 matches at 7 bases. The CDR3 sequence is 14 residues long. The junction had 12 bases not matched to a gene; V was cut back by 7 bases and J by 7 bases. CDR1 MDHEN and CDR2 SYDVKM come from the germline V gene.

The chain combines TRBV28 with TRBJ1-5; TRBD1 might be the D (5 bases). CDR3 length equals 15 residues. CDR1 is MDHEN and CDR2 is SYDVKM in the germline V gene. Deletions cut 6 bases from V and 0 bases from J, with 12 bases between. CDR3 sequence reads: CASRRGGVSNQPQHF. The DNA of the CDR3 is TGTGCCAGCAGGAGGGGAGGGGTTAGCAATCAGCCCCAGCATTTT.

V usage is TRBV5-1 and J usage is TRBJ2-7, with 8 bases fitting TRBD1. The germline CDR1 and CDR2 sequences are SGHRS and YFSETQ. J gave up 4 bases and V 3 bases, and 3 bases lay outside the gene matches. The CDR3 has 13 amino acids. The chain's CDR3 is CASSSDRGYEQYF. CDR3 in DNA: TGCGCCAGCAGCTCCGACAGGGGTTACGAGCAGTACTTC.

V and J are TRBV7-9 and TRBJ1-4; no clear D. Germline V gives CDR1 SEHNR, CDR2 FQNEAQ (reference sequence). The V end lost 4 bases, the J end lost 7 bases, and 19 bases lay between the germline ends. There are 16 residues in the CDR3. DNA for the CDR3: TGTGCCAGCAGCTCGTTCGCGATGGCGGTTAGTGAAAAACTGTTTTTT. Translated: CASSSFAMAVSEKLFF.

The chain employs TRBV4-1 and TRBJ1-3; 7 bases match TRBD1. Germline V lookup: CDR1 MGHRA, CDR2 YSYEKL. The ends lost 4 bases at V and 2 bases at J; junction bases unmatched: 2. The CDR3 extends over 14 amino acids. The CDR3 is CASSPQGAGNTIYF. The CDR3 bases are TGCGCCAGCAGCCCGCAGGGGGCTGGAAACACCATATATTTT.